The 20 T cell receptor beta chains below all came from one sample that was sequenced in a study of shared clonotypes between healthy human individuals (dated by TCRdb to about 2020). Preparation of the library involved the immunoSEQ multiplex PCR assay. The table comes from immuneACCESS by way of TCRdb, which keeps in-frame sequences with V and J called. Part of the clones is missing from these tables; in studies checked, under half for an unresolved V gene and the rest for unknown reasons. This sample lists 1.4 million to 1.5 million clones; 96% were detected once. The top ten clones comprise approximately 1% of the sample. The sample comprised naive CD4+ T cells sorted from blood. The intended sense of this specimen's cell subset or site label: CD45RA+ positively selected. The receptors were gathered from a man aged 25-45 years in good health.

This clone has only one observation. The V call is TRBV29-1, the J call TRBJ1-2, with TRBD1 matching 7 bases. With V trimmed by 4 bases and J by 4 bases, 12 bases remained unmatched. The germline gives CDR1 SQVTM, CDR2 ANQGSEA. The CDR3 totals 15 residues. The CDR3 region is CSVAATGAVLYGYTF. CDR3 nucleotide sequence: TGCAGCGTTGCGGCCACAGGGGCAGTCCTCTATGGCTACACCTTC. The full variable domain, its missing parts supplied by reference TRBV29-1 and TRBJ1-2, is SAVISQKPSRDICQRGTSLTIQCQVDSQVTMMFWYRQQPGQSLTLIATANQGSEATYESGFVIDKFPISRPNLTFSTLTVSNMSPEDSSIYLCSVAATGAVLYGYTFGSGTRLTVV.

The chain recombines TRBV5-4 with TRBJ1-2; possibly TRBD1 for D (6 bases). Germline loops: CDR1 SGHNT, CDR2 YYREEE (reference sequence). V lost 3 bases, J lost 2 bases, and 11 bases lay in between. The CDR3 runs 14 residues. CDR3 loop: CASSSPQGNYGYTF. The CDR3 DNA is TGTGCCAGCAGCTCCCCCCAGGGGAACTATGGCTACACCTTC.

The rearrangement joins TRBV5-6 to TRBJ2-1, with D tentatively TRBD1 (5 bases). Per germline, CDR1 SGHDT and CDR2 YYEEEE. The CDR3 totals 16 residues. V lost 4 bases and J lost 0, with 14 bases in between. The chain's CDR3 is CASSAEGVFSYNEQFF. The CDR3 bases are TGTGCCAGCAGCGCCGAAGGGGTGTTCTCCTACAATGAGCAGTTCTTC.

V gene TRBV7-3 combines with J gene TRBJ2-7; perhaps TRBD1 as D (6 bases). Between the trimmed V and J ends, which lost 1 base and 1 base, there was a span of 8 bases. CDR3 size: 14 residues. Germline V gene data show CDR1 as SGHTA and CDR2 as FQGTGA. CDR3 nucleotide sequence: TGTGCCAGCAGCTTAAAGGACAGTTCCTACGAGCAGTACTTC. Its protein is CASSLKDSSYEQYF.

Note on this clone: Distinct nucleotide sequences in the sample also encode this CDR3. This chain uses TRBV5-1 with TRBJ2-1; TRBD2 matches 13 bases. Trimming cost V 3 bases and J 4 bases; bases outside gene matches: 4. Germline V gene data show CDR1 as SGHRS and CDR2 as YFSETQ. The CDR3 runs to 16 residues. CDR3 region: CASSSGLAGAYNEQFF. The CDR3 bases are TGCGCCAGCAGCTCAGGACTAGCGGGAGCATACAATGAGCAGTTCTTC.

The rearrangement uses TRBV28 and TRBJ1-1; 7 bases line up with TRBD1. Trimming took 5 bases from V and 0 from J; bases not matched to a gene: 6. The CDR3 spans 15 residues. The germline V gene has CDR1 MDHEN and CDR2 SYDVKM. The CDR3 DNA reads TGTGCCAGCAGTCCATGGGACAGCATGAACACTGAAGCTTTCTTT. This translates into CASSPWDSMNTEAFF.

The V call is TRBV5-6, the J call TRBJ1-3, with D hard to call. Germline V gene data show CDR1 as SGHDT and CDR2 as YYEEEE. The CDR3 runs to 13 residues. The V end lost 2 bases, the J end lost 4 bases, and 7 bases lay between the germline ends. CDR3 bases: TGTGCCAGCAGCTTAGGATACGGAAACACCATATATTTT. It codes for CASSLGYGNTIYF.

V usage is TRBV27 and J usage is TRBJ2-3; D uncertain. The CDR3 extends over 15 amino acids. In germline, CDR1 is MNHEY, CDR2 SMNVEV (reference sequence). With 7 bases removed from V and 7 bases from J, the gap between germline ends came to 21 bases. The CDR3 bases are TGTGCCAGCACCTTCACTCCCCCCACGATTAATACGCAGTATTTT. It is translated as CASTFTPPTINTQYF.

The chain is built from TRBV6-1 and TRBJ2-5, with TRBD2 as a possible D gene (6 bases). The V end was cut by 6 bases, the J end by 5 bases, with 10 bases between. Germline values: CDR1 MNHNS, CDR2 SASEGT. The CDR3 runs to 12 residues. As DNA, the CDR3 is TGTGCCAGCAGCCGGGGGATCGAGACCCAGTACTTC. This translates into CASSRGIETQYF.

The J gene is TRBJ2-3, the V gene TRBV21-1; the D call of TRBD2 is as the table states it, not checked on the DNA. TRBV21-1 is classified as a pseudogene. This CDR3 has 20 amino acids. The CDR3 protein is CASSIGATVDRLAEGDTQYF. The CDR3 DNA follows: TGTGCCAGCAGCATTGGGGCGACAGTCGATCGACTAGCGGAGGGGGATACGCAGTATTTT.

The chain joins TRBV11-2 to TRBJ2-7; D perhaps matches TRBD2 (6 bases). V was cut by 5 bases and J by 0 bases, with 14 bases left in between. Germline assignment: CDR1 SGHAT and CDR2 FQNNGV. The CDR3 runs 15 residues. The CDR3 DNA sequence: TGTGCCAGCAGCCCGCGGGCTAGCGCCTCCTACGAGCAGTACTTC. It translates to CASSPRASASYEQYF. The complete variable domain, with remaining parts taken from reference TRBV11-2 and TRBJ2-7, reads EAGVAQSPRYKIIEKRQSVAFWCNPISGHATLYWYQQILGQGPKLLIQFQNNGVVDDSQLPKDRFSAERLKGVDSTLKIQPAKLEDSAVYLCASSPRASASYEQYFGPGTRLTVT.

This sequence joins TRBV6-1 and TRBJ1-1; 7 bases are a match to TRBD1. The CDR3 totals 14 residues. Germline trimming cut 4 bases from V and 3 bases from J; bases unmatched to any gene: 5. Germline lookup yields CDR1 MNHNS and CDR2 SASEGT. In DNA form, the CDR3 reads TGTGCCAGCAGTGGACAGGGAGCCGACACTGAAGCTTTCTTT. It is translated as CASSGQGADTEAFF.

This rearrangement joins TRBV15 to TRBJ2-1; D call uncertain. The germline gives CDR1 LNHNV, CDR2 YYDKDF (reference sequence). V gave up 7 bases and J gave up 3 bases, with 7 bases separating them. The CDR3 loop spans 12 amino acids. The CDR3 sequence is CATNLGYNEQFF. The CDR3 DNA reads as TGTGCCACCAATCTGGGCTACAATGAGCAGTTCTTC.

J is TRBJ2-1 and V is TRBV11-1, with TRBD2 matching over 10 bases. The CDR3 consists of 18 residues. The germline CDR1 and CDR2 sequences are SGHAT and FQDESV (reference sequence). Trimming removed 5 bases from V and 0 bases from J; junction bases left unmatched: 10. The CDR3: CASSPSGASGSSYNEQFF. For the CDR3, the DNA is TGTGCCAGCAGCCCAAGCGGGGCTAGCGGGAGCTCCTACAATGAGCAGTTCTTC.

This chain uses TRBV13 with TRBJ1-1; D gene ambiguous. There are 13 residues in the CDR3. V was clipped by 6 bases and J by 1 base, with 9 bases between them. Germline V gives CDR1 PRHDT, CDR2 FYEKMQ (reference sequence). The DNA for the CDR3 is TGTGCCAGCAGTCGCTCAGGGAACACTGAAGCTTTCTTT. This translates into CASSRSGNTEAFF.

This rearrangement joins TRBV7-6 to TRBJ2-7; tentatively, D is TRBD2 (6 bases). Deletions cut 4 bases from V and 2 bases from J, with 12 bases between. The CDR3 runs 14 residues. CDR1 and CDR2 from the germline V gene are SGHVS and FNYEAQ. CDR3 bases: TGTGCCAGCAGCTCTTTAGCGGAAGCCTACGAGCAGTACTTC. This codes for CASSSLAEAYEQYF.

This clone has only one observation. In the same sample, other DNA sequences code for this CDR3. The chain links TRBV2 to TRBJ1-1, with unresolved D. The CDR3 totals 11 residues. Trimming left V 0 bases short and J 8 bases short, with 4 bases between. Germline V gene data show CDR1 as SNHLY and CDR2 as FYNNEI. The CDR3 sequence: CASSEATEAFF. DNA of the CDR3: TGTGCCAGCAGTGAAGCTACAGAAGCTTTCTTT.

This clone has just one count. V is TRBV27 and J is TRBJ2-7; 11 bases agree with TRBD2. This CDR3 comprises 17 residues. The germline V gene encodes CDR1 MNHEY and CDR2 SMNVEV (reference sequence). With 4 bases clipped from V and 2 bases from J, the junction kept 10 bases outside the gene matches. CDR3 nucleotides: TGTGCCAGCAGTTCAGCAGCCTTAGCGGGAGGGCCCTACGAGCAGTACTTC. Protein sequence: CASSSAALAGGPYEQYF.

The rearrangement joins TRBV28 to TRBJ2-7; a weak D match, TRBD2 (6 bases). CDR3 length: 12 residues. Germline values: CDR1 MDHEN, CDR2 SYDVKM. V shed 6 bases and J shed 3 bases, with 9 bases lying between them. CDR3 protein: CASRPRGYEQYF. The CDR3 nucleotides are TGTGCCAGCAGGCCGCGGGGCTACGAGCAGTACTTC.

The chain uses TRBV5-1 and TRBJ1-2; no clear D gene. The germline V gene has CDR1 SGHRS and CDR2 YFSETQ. Trimming stripped 2 bases from V and 2 bases from J, with 13 bases between. CDR3 length: 15 amino acids. CDR3 sequence reads: CASSLTPGSNYGYTF. The CDR3 DNA sequence: TGCGCCAGCAGCTTAACCCCTGGATCCAACTATGGCTACACCTTC.